The clone carrying this TCR beta chain was detected once. Only in-frame clones appear in the TCRdb table, and some are missing; sequencing was by immunoSEQ multiplex PCR. The sample includes some 9,800 clones, 85% to 90% of them seen just once. This entry is derived from a study of immune evolution from preneoplasia to lung adenocarcinoma. Germline loops: CDR1 PRHDT, CDR2 FYEKMQ (reference sequence). The CDR3 runs 16 residues. Trimming stripped 5 bases from V and 4 bases from J, with 20 bases between. The sequence was collected from a person between 70 and 80 years old with invasive lung adenocarcinoma. Some clones in this sample may be carry-over from other donors' samples. This chain links TRBV13 with TRBJ2-5; TRBD1 or TRBD2 may be the D gene (7 bases each). The sample comprised FFPE invasive lung adenocarcinoma tissue. CDR3 protein: CASSTSTGREGETQYF. Here the CDR3 DNA reads TGTGCCAGCAGCACCTCGACAGGGAGGGAGGGAGAGACCCAGTACTTC.